These 14 T cell receptor beta chains originate from one sample sequenced in a study of T cell changes during pregnancy in multiple sclerosis. Data came from immunoSEQ multiplex PCR; TCRdb stores just in-frame clones and leaves some out. This sample has tens of thousands of clones, with over 80% found just once. The sequencing used CD4+ T cells from peripheral blood mononuclear cells, collected after pregnancy. The receptors were sampled from a female donor in good health, enrolled as a control in a pregnancy study.

This clone came up a few times. The chain joins TRBV9 to TRBJ1-6, with unresolved D. The CDR3 loop spans 15 amino acids. CDR1 and CDR2 (germline): SGDLS, YYNGEE. V lost 0 bases and J 9 bases, leaving 13 bases between the germline ends. CDR3 loop: CASSVAEGLGSPLHF. DNA for the CDR3: TGTGCCAGCAGCGTAGCTGAGGGTCTGGGTTCACCCCTCCACTTT. Full variable domain (rest looked up from reference TRBV9 and TRBJ1-6): DSGVTQTPKHLITATGQRVTLRCSPRSGDLSVYWYQQSLDQGLQFLIQYYNGEERAKGNILERFSAQQFPDLHSELNLSSLELGDSALYFCASSVAEGLGSPLHFGNGTRLTVT.

This clone was seen a handful of times. The rearrangement joins TRBV9 to TRBJ1-2; 7 nucleotides line up with TRBD1. Germline values: CDR1 SGDLS, CDR2 YYNGEE. The CDR3 sequence is 16 residues long. The V and J ends lost 3 bases and 6 bases, in that order; junction bases with no gene match: 14. The CDR3 region has the DNA TGTGCCAGCAGCGGCAGAATGGGACAGCTTTTTCATGGCTACACCTTC. Amino acid sequence: CASSGRMGQLFHGYTF.

This clone was counted a single time. This rearrangement joins TRBV10-3 to TRBJ1-3; D not resolved. V lost 4 bases and J 0 bases, leaving 10 bases between the germline ends. The CDR3 loop spans 15 amino acids. Germline-derived CDR1 and CDR2 are ENHRY and SYGVKD. The CDR3 sequence: CAISGGPLSGNTIYF. CDR3 nucleotides: TGTGCCATCAGTGGTGGGCCCCTCTCTGGAAACACCATATATTTT.

CDR3 in DNA: TGTGCCAGCAGCCCGACTAGCGGAGCCTACAATGAGCAGTTCTTC. Amino acid sequence: CASSPTSGAYNEQFF. The J gene is TRBJ2-1, the V gene TRBV7-2, with 9 bases matching TRBD2. V was pared by 5 bases and J by 2 bases, with 4 bases of the junction left unmatched. CDR1 is SGHTA, CDR2 FQGNSA, per germline. The CDR3 has 15 amino acids.

The count of this clone is one. This sequence joins TRBV15 and TRBJ2-5; D may be TRBD2 (7 bases). The V gene lost 1 base and the J gene lost 3 bases, with 15 bases spanning the gap. The CDR3 runs 16 residues. Germline V lookup: CDR1 LNHNV, CDR2 YYDKDF (reference sequence). The CDR3 loop is CATSRAWGGPKETQYF. CDR3 DNA sequence: TGTGCCACCAGCAGAGCCTGGGGGGGGCCGAAAGAGACCCAGTACTTC.

V and J are TRBV11-2 and TRBJ2-1, with 12 bases that match TRBD2. The CDR3 loop spans 14 amino acids. In germline, CDR1 is SGHAT, CDR2 FQNNGV. The V segment lost 8 bases and the J segment 8 bases; nucleotides outside the gene matches: 7. CDR3 coding DNA: TGTGCCAGCCGACCTAGCGGGGGGGCCCATGAGCAGTTCTTC. This gives the protein CASRPSGGAHEQFF. Together with reference TRBV11-2 and TRBJ2-1, the CDR3 gives the full variable domain: EAGVAQSPRYKIIEKRQSVAFWCNPISGHATLYWYQQILGQGPKLLIQFQNNGVVDDSQLPKDRFSAERLKGVDSTLKIQPAKLEDSAVYLCASRPSGGAHEQFFGPGTRLTVL.

The chain's CDR3 is CASSQGVPGGGSDTQYF. In DNA, the CDR3 is TGCGCCAGCAGCCAAGGGGTCCCTGGCGGGGGATCGGATACGCAGTATTTT. The rearrangement uses TRBV4-1 and TRBJ2-3; 7 nucleotides align to TRBD2. The CDR3 covers 17 residues. V shed 1 base, J shed 6 bases, and the junction held 13 bases outside the gene matches. The V gene's germline CDR1 is MGHRA and CDR2 YSYEKL.

The count of this clone is one. The chain has TRBV27 and TRBJ1-2, with D uncertain. Trimming pared 4 bases from V and 8 bases from J, leaving 17 bases between. This CDR3 spans 14 amino acids. Germline V gene lookup returns CDR1 MNHEY and CDR2 SMNVEV (reference sequence). CDR3 coding DNA: TGTGCCAGCAGTTCCCGACCGGAAGCGTCGGGCTACACCTTC. Its protein product is CASSSRPEASGYTF.

A few counts support this clone. The chain has TRBV20-1 and TRBJ1-1, with D uncertain. Per germline, CDR1 DFQATT and CDR2 SNEGSKA (reference sequence). The CDR3 totals 11 residues. V was shortened by 6 bases and J by 10 bases, with 15 bases between the two germline ends. The CDR3 loop reads CSATDSRGAFF. DNA for the CDR3: TGCAGTGCCACGGACTCCCGAGGAGCTTTCTTT.

The V and J genes are TRBV2 and TRBJ2-5, with TRBD2 as a possible D gene (6 bases). The J call may be incorrect, as the DNA end agrees better with TRBJ2-7. The CDR3 length is 14 residues. The germline V gene has CDR1 SNHLY and CDR2 FYNNEI. The CDR3 DNA reads as TGTGCCAGCAGCGGGACTTGGGCGACCTACGAGCAGTACTTC. Amino acid sequence: CASSGTWATYEQYF.

This chain uses TRBV7-9 with TRBJ2-6, with D possibly being TRBD2 (6 bases). Germline CDR1 SEHNR, CDR2 FQNEAQ (reference sequence). The V end lost 10 bases, the J end lost 0 bases, and 7 bases lay between the germline ends. This CDR3 has 13 amino acids. This CDR3 reads CATGGSGANVLTF. CDR3 nucleotides: TGTGCCACCGGGGGCTCTGGGGCCAACGTCCTGACTTTC.

The chain couples TRBV4-3 to TRBJ1-6; 9 nucleotides agree with TRBD1. CDR3 length: 16 amino acids. With 4 bases clipped from V and 3 bases from J, the junction kept 4 bases outside the gene matches. CDR1 and CDR2 (germline): LGHNA, YSLEER. The CDR3 loop is CASSPRDRDYNSPLHF. The DNA for the CDR3 is TGCGCCAGCAGCCCCCGGGACAGGGACTATAATTCACCCCTCCACTTT.

The chain couples TRBV7-2 to TRBJ1-5; D is perhaps TRBD1 (6 bases). Trimming stripped 2 bases from V and 7 bases from J, with 12 bases between. Germline loops: CDR1 SGHTA, CDR2 FQGNSA. The CDR3 sequence is 14 residues long. CDR3 loop: CASSLQGQGQPQHF. The CDR3 DNA reads TGTGCCAGCAGCTTACAGGGGCAGGGGCAGCCCCAGCATTTT.

The gene calls are TRBV7-9 and TRBJ2-7; D is undetermined. V dropped 1 base and J dropped 1 base, with 11 bases sitting between them. Germline CDR1 is SEHNR and CDR2 is FQNEAQ (reference sequence). The CDR3 spans 15 residues. The chain's CDR3 is CASSLDGQQSYEQYF. CDR3 sequence (DNA): TGTGCCAGCAGCTTAGATGGGCAGCAATCCTACGAGCAGTACTTC.